The 14 T cell receptor beta chains given below trace back to one sample, sequenced in a study of T cell responses to AZD1222 COVID-19 vaccine. Profiled with immunoSEQ multiplex PCR; TCRdb holds only in-frame clones, not every one. The sample holds under 150,000 clones, approximately 94% seen once. The sample in question was peripheral blood, obtained on day 0 of AZD1222 vaccination. The receptors originated from an adult in good health.

This clone was seen once. The chain couples TRBV6-5 to TRBJ2-1; 7 bases align to TRBD1. Germline loops: CDR1 MNHEY, CDR2 SVGAGI. The CDR3 runs 15 residues. Losses at the gene ends were 6 bases for V and 4 bases for J; bases not matched to a gene: 9. CDR3 sequence reads: CASRGIRGKYNEQFF. CDR3 DNA: TGTGCCAGCAGAGGGATCAGGGGGAAATACAATGAGCAGTTCTTC.

This chain uses TRBV10-2 with TRBJ1-2, with D tentatively TRBD1 (5 bases). Deletions cut 3 bases from V and 8 bases from J, with 13 bases between. The CDR3 consists of 13 residues. Looked up from germline, CDR1 is WSHSY and CDR2 is SAAADI. The CDR3 reads CASSDSAGKGYTF. The CDR3 DNA sequence: TGCGCCAGCAGTGATTCGGCAGGGAAGGGCTACACCTTC.

V gene TRBV19 combines with J gene TRBJ1-1, with 8 bases matching TRBD1. The CDR3 is 15 amino acids. Trimming cost V 3 bases and J 1 base; bases outside gene matches: 4. Per germline, CDR1 LNHDA and CDR2 SQIVND (reference sequence). The CDR3 DNA follows: TGTGCCAGTAGTATCACCGGGACAGGGAACACTGAAGCTTTCTTT. Translating gives CASSITGTGNTEAFF.

V usage is TRBV2 and J usage is TRBJ2-1; 9 nucleotides line up with TRBD1. Trimming cost V 4 bases and J 4 bases; bases outside gene matches: 8. CDR3 size: 16 residues. CDR1 SNHLY and CDR2 FYNNEI come from the germline V gene. The CDR3 DNA is TGTGCCAGCAGTGGGGACAGGGTCGGTTTATACAATGAGCAGTTCTTC. Protein product: CASSGDRVGLYNEQFF.

The CDR3 DNA reads as TGTGCCTGGAGTGACCCGACTAGCGAGCGCACAGATACGCAGTATTTT. Its protein product is CAWSDPTSERTDTQYF. This chain connects TRBV30 to TRBJ2-3, with 8 bases fitting TRBD2. Germline V gene sequence: CDR1 GTSNPN, CDR2 SVGIG (reference sequence). With 1 base clipped from V and 1 base from J, the junction kept 7 bases outside the gene matches. The CDR3 sequence is 16 residues long.

This rearrangement joins TRBV6-4 to TRBJ2-2; D gene ambiguous. With 2 bases removed from V and 1 base from J, the gap between germline ends came to 5 bases. Germline V gene lookup returns CDR1 MRHNA and CDR2 SNTAGT. CDR3 size: 14 residues. The CDR3 sequence is CASSDRLNTGELFF. In nucleotides, the CDR3 is TGTGCCAGCAGTGACCGGCTGAACACCGGGGAGCTGTTTTTT.

This rearrangement joins TRBV29-1 to TRBJ2-7, with 7 bases that match TRBD2. The germline CDR1 and CDR2 sequences are SQVTM and ANQGSEA. V was clipped by 3 bases and J by 3 bases; unmatched bases: 8. CDR3 length equals 14 residues. CDR3 protein: CSVDEAGFGYEQYF. CDR3 nucleotide sequence: TGCAGCGTTGATGAAGCGGGGTTCGGCTACGAGCAGTACTTC.

The chain combines TRBV6-6 with TRBJ1-2, with 7 bases aligning to TRBD1. The trim removed 5 bases at V and 5 bases at J, leaving 17 bases unmatched. The CDR3 consists of 17 residues. Germline lookup yields CDR1 MNHNY and CDR2 SVGAGI (reference sequence). The CDR3 DNA reads TGTGCCAGCAGTCCTAGGAGACAGGGAGGTTTCGAGTATGGCTACACCTTC. This gives the protein CASSPRRQGGFEYGYTF.

The chain uses TRBV20-1 and TRBJ1-5; D may be TRBD1 (6 bases). Trimming pared 3 bases from V and 3 bases from J, leaving 15 bases between. Per the germline V gene, CDR1 is DFQATT and CDR2 is SNEGSKA (reference sequence). The CDR3 covers 15 residues. CDR3: CSASPRDTLNQPQHF. For the CDR3, the DNA is TGCAGTGCTAGTCCTCGGGACACACTCAATCAGCCCCAGCATTTT.

This sequence joins TRBV19 and TRBJ1-4; no clear D. Germline V lookup: CDR1 LNHDA, CDR2 SQIVND (reference sequence). The CDR3 sequence is 12 residues long. The ends were cut back, 7 bases at V and 7 bases at J, with 10 bases in the middle. CDR3 amino acids: CASNVRGEKLFF. DNA for the CDR3: TGTGCCAGTAATGTCCGTGGTGAAAAACTGTTTTTT.

The chain uses TRBV7-9 and TRBJ2-1; D is unclear. The CDR3 is made up of 13 amino acids. V was pared by 1 base and J by 7 bases, with 8 bases between. CDR1 is SEHNR, CDR2 FQNEAQ, per germline (reference sequence). The CDR3 spells CASSLGQLNEQFF. CDR3 nucleotides: TGTGCCAGCAGCTTAGGGCAGCTAAATGAGCAGTTCTTC.

J is TRBJ2-7 and V is TRBV15; possibly TRBD1 or TRBD2 for D (6 bases each). Trimming took off 4 bases at V and 6 bases at J, with 13 bases between the two ends. This CDR3 is built from 13 residues. Germline V lookup: CDR1 LNHNV, CDR2 YYDKDF (reference sequence). In nucleotides, the CDR3 is TGTGCCACCAGCACCCGGAGGGGGGCCGAGCAGTACTTC. Translated, it gives CATSTRRGAEQYF.

The V and J genes are TRBV2 and TRBJ1-2; D gene ambiguous. This CDR3 region has 10 residues. V was cut by 5 bases and J by 8 bases, with 6 bases left in between. The germline V gene has CDR1 SNHLY and CDR2 FYNNEI. The CDR3 DNA reads TGTGCCAGCAGTTTGGGGGGCTACACCTTC. The encoded protein is CASSLGGYTF.

J is TRBJ1-4 and V is TRBV7-8; maybe TRBD1 (5 bases). Germline CDR1 SGHVS, CDR2 FQNEAQ. The CDR3 runs to 15 residues. V was shortened by 5 bases and J by 8 bases, with 18 bases between the two germline ends. The DNA of the CDR3 is TGTGCCAGCAGCGCCCTGGGGGGATTAGGAGAAAAACTGTTTTTT. Translated: CASSALGGLGEKLFF.